The clone carrying this TCR beta chain occurred once. The data were taken from a study of blood T cell repertoires in COVID-19. Looking at the study overall: Samples representing acute and convalescent COVID-19 were sourced from the United States, Italy and Spain. Nucleic acid was either cDNA or gDNA, and it came from T cells, B-cell-depleted T cells, or PBMCs.

In the authors' methods: Amplification with reference gene primers provided the estimates of nucleated cell counts. TCRdb's table, derived via immunoSEQ multiplex PCR, lists solely in-frame clones and lacks some. The V and J calls and clone size come from that table; D and trimming were worked out from the DNA. The sample holds about 280,000 clones, roughly nine tenths seen once. This clonotype was obtained from a woman aged 40 to 55 who had recovered from COVID-19. Sequences were obtained from peripheral blood.

The CDR3 DNA reads TGTGCCAGCAGCACCGGGACTAGCGGGAACACAGATACGCAGTATTTT. Translating it yields CASSTGTSGNTDTQYF. V is TRBV7-2 and J is TRBJ2-3; TRBD2 aligns across 13 bases. The CDR3 length is 16 residues. Trimming removed 5 bases from V and 2 bases from J; junction bases left unmatched: 4. Germline CDR1 SGHTA, CDR2 FQGNSA.